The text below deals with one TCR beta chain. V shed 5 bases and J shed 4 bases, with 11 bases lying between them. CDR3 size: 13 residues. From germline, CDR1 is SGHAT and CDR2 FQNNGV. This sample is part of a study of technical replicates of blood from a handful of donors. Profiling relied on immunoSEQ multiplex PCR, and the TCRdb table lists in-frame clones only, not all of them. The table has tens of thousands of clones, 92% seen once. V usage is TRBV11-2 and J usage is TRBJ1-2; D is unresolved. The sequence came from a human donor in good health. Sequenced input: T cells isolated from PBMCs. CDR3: CASSRVNSYGYTF. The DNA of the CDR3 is TGTGCCAGCAGCCGAGTGAATTCCTATGGCTACACCTTC.